This is a list of T cell receptor beta chains from one sample in a study of cytomegalovirus exposure and HLA in healthy donors. Assay used: immunoSEQ multiplex PCR; TCRdb lists only in-frame clones, some missing. The sample shows over 70,000 clones, roughly 67% of them seen only once. Sequencing was done on a sample of PBMCs. These receptors were obtained from a man aged 35-49 years in good health and CMV-seropositive. CDR3s include the opening cysteine and the closing phenylalanine or tryptophan. A D gene is named only where the DNA matches it firmly. Size is omitted from some rows. Given values are once, few, many or a class for expanded clones.

J gene	D gene	clone size	V gene	CDR3 DNA	CDR3 protein
TRBJ2-1	NA	NA	TRBV6-6	TGTGCCAGCAGTAATCTCAGGGATGAGCAGTTCTTC	CASSNLRDEQFF
TRBJ2-2	NA	NA	TRBV19	TGTGCCAGTATTCGTGCTCCGGGACAAAACACCGGGGAGCTGTTTTTT	CASIRAPGQNTGELFF
TRBJ1-1	NA	NA	TRBV6-5	TGTGCCACCAGGCATCGGGATCTCTCGGACACTGAAGCTTTCTTT	CATRHRDLSDTEAFF
TRBJ2-4	NA	NA	TRBV5-4	TGTGCCAGCAGCTTGGCGAGGTCTGAAAACATTCAGTACTTC	CASSLARSENIQYF
TRBJ1-1	TRBD1	NA	TRBV14	TGTGCCAGCAGCCATCGGACAGGGATAGTTGGCACTGAAGCTTTCTTT	CASSHRTGIVGTEAFF
TRBJ2-1	TRBD2	NA	TRBV7-9	TGTGCCAGCAGGGCACCAAATAGCGGGAGCTCCTACAATGAGCAGTTCTTC	CASRAPNSGSSYNEQFF
TRBJ1-4	NA	medium-sized	TRBV5-1	TGCGCCAGCAGCTGGCGGGACACTAATGAAAAACTGTTTTTT	CASSWRDTNEKLFF
TRBJ2-3	TRBD1	medium-sized	TRBV7-9	TGTGCCAGCAGCGCGGGACAGGACTACACAGATACGCAGTATTTT	CASSAGQDYTDTQYF
TRBJ1-5	NA	NA	TRBV9	TGTGCCAGCAGCGTAAGCCCGACTAGGGAGCCCCAGCATTTT	CASSVSPTREPQHF
TRBJ2-7	TRBD2	NA	TRBV5-4	TGTGCCAGCAGTGGGGGGCTAGCGGGAGGGTTGCGGGAGCAGTACTTC	CASSGGLAGGLREQYF
TRBJ2-1	TRBD1	NA	TRBV19	TGTGCCAGTAGTCAAACAGGGGGCGAACTTCATGAGCAGTTCTTC	CASSQTGGELHEQFF
TRBJ2-7	NA	NA	TRBV27	TGTGCCAGCAGCCCTAGGGGTTCGGGTATCTACGAGCAGTACTTC	CASSPRGSGIYEQYF
TRBJ2-3	TRBD1	NA	TRBV18	TGTGCCAGCTCACCACAAAAGACAGGGGGCTGGTTGGATACGCAGTATTTT	CASSPQKTGGWLDTQYF
TRBJ1-4	NA	NA	TRBV5-1	TGCGCCAGCGGCCGAGGTGCCCCTACTAATGAAAAACTGTTTTTT	CASGRGAPTNEKLFF
TRBJ2-3	TRBD2	NA	TRBV30	TGTGCCCTCCGACTAGCGGGGGTAGATACGCAGTATTTT	CALRLAGVDTQYF
TRBJ2-3	NA	few	TRBV5-1	TGCGCCAGCTCCCCCGGTGTCAGGGAAACAGATACGCAGTATTTT	CASSPGVRETDTQYF
TRBJ1-4	NA	few	TRBV7-6	TGTGCCAGCAGCTTAAACAGGGATAATGAAAAACTGTTTTTT	CASSLNRDNEKLFF
TRBJ2-5	NA	NA	TRBV7-2	TGTGCCAGCCGTAGCGGTTTGTCAGAGACCCAGTACTTC	CASRSGLSETQYF
TRBJ2-6	NA	NA	TRBV27	TGTGCCAGCAGCCTCGGGACATCTGGGGCCAACGTCCTGACTTTC	CASSLGTSGANVLTF
TRBJ2-3	TRBD2	NA	TRBV7-2	TGTGCCAGCAGCTTAGCCGCTAGCGGGGGACACACAGATACGCAGTATTTT	CASSLAASGGHTDTQYF
TRBJ1-1	NA	once	TRBV19	TGTGCCAGTAGTATCCGGGACACTGAAGCTTTCTTT	CASSIRDTEAFF
TRBJ2-4	NA	NA	TRBV5-6	TGTGCCAGCAGCTTGGCCAGGCGGGGTTCGGTTAACATTCAGTACTTC	CASSLARRGSVNIQYF
TRBJ2-1	TRBD2	NA	TRBV10-3	TGTGCCATCAGTGAGGGCGGGGGGTATGGTGAGCAGTTCTTC	CAISEGGGYGEQFF
TRBJ2-5	NA	NA	TRBV18	TGTGCCAGCTCACGCCGGGACACGCAAGAGACCCAGTACTTC	CASSRRDTQETQYF
TRBJ1-1	NA	NA	TRBV6-6	TGTGCCAGCAATCCTCGCGGCGGGAACACTGAAGCTTTCTTT	CASNPRGGNTEAFF
TRBJ1-3	TRBD1	NA	TRBV9	TGTGCCAGCAGCCCCCGGGACAGGGGTGCAAACACCATATATTTT	CASSPRDRGANTIYF
TRBJ1-1	NA	NA	TRBV20-1	TGCAGTGCTAGCACAGCAGAAGCTTTCTTT	CSASTAEAFF
TRBJ2-2	NA	NA	TRBV2	TGTGCCAGCTCCGAACAGGGCCAAATCAACACCGGGGAGCTGTTTTTT	CASSEQGQINTGELFF
TRBJ2-3	NA	few	TRBV6-1	TGTGCCGGGAACTACGGGGGAAACACAGATACGCAGTATTTT	CAGNYGGNTDTQYF
TRBJ2-5	TRBD2	NA	TRBV7-3	TGTGCCAGCAGCACTACGGGGACTAGCGGAGAGACCCAGTACTTC	CASSTTGTSGETQYF
TRBJ2-7	TRBD2	NA	TRBV7-2	TGTGCCAGCTCCACCGGGGGGGGGACCTACGAGCAGTACTTC	CASSTGGGTYEQYF
TRBJ2-1	TRBD2	NA	TRBV4-2	TGTGCCAGCAGCCGCGAGGCGGGAGGGCCAGGTTACAATGAGCAGTTCTTC	CASSREAGGPGYNEQFF
TRBJ1-5	TRBD1	once	TRBV5-1	TGCGCCAGCAGTCCCGGACAGGCTTTTGATCAGCCCCAGCATTTT	CASSPGQAFDQPQHF
TRBJ1-2	NA	NA	TRBV6-1	TGTGCCAGCAGGGATTGGGCAGGGTACTATGGCTACACCTTC	CASRDWAGYYGYTF
TRBJ1-4	NA	once	TRBV19	TGTGCCAGTAGCAATACAGGGTCCGGTGAAAAACTGTTTTTT	CASSNTGSGEKLFF
TRBJ1-1	NA	NA	TRBV27	TGTGCCAGCAGTTTCGGCAGGGGACCGAACACTGAAGCTTTCTTT	CASSFGRGPNTEAFF
TRBJ2-7	NA	NA	TRBV7-9	TGTGCCAGCAGCTTCGGTCAGGGCCTGGAGTACTTC	CASSFGQGLEYF